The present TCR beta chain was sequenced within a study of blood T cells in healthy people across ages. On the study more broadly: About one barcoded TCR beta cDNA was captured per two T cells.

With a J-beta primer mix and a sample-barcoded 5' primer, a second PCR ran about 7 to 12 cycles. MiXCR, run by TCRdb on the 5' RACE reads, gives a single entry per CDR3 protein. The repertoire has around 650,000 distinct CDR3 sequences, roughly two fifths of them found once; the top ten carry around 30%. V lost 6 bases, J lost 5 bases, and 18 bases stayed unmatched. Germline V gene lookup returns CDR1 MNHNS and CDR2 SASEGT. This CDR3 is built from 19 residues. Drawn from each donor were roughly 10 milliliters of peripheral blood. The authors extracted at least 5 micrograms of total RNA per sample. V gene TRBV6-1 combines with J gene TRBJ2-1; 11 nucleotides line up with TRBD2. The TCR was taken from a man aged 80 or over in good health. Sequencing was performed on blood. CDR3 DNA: TGTGCCAGCAGCTGGAAACTCCGCTTAGCGGGAGGGAAAGACAATGAGCAGTTCTTC. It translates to CASSWKLRLAGGKDNEQFF.